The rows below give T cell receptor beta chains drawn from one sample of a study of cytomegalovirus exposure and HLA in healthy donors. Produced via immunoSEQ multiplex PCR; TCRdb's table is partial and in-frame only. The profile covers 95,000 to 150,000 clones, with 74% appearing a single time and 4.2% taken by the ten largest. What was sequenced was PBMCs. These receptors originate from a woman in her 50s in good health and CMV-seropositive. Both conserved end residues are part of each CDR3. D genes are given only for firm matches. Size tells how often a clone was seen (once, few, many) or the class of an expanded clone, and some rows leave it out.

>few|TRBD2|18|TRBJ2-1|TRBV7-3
TGTGCCAGCAGCCGAGGAACTCAAGCGGGGGGTTTTTACGATGAGCAGTTCTTC
CASSRGTQAGGFYDEQFF
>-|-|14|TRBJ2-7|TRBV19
TGTGCCAGTAGTATAAGGAGTGGGTTATACGAGCAGTACTTC
CASSIRSGLYEQYF
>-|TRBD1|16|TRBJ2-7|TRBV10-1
TGCGCCAGCAGTGCTTTCGGACAGGGACACTCCTACGAGCAGTACTTC
CASSAFGQGHSYEQYF
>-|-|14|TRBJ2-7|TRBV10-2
TGCGCCAGCAGTGGTTTAGGAGGCTCCTACGAGCAGTACTTC
CASSGLGGSYEQYF
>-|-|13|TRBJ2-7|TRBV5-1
TGCGCCAGCAGCATGCCAGGGACCTACGAGCAGTACTTC
CASSMPGTYEQYF
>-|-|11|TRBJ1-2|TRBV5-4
TGTGCCAGCAGCCGAGGGTGGCAGAACACCTTC
CASSRGWQNTF
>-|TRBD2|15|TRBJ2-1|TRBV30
TGTGCCTGGAGCCGGGAGGTGGACTCCTACAATGAGCAGTTCTTC
CAWSREVDSYNEQFF
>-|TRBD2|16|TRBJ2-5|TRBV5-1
TGCGCCAGCAGCTCGACTAGCGGGGGGCCCTCCCAGACCCAGTACTTC
CASSSTSGGPSQTQYF
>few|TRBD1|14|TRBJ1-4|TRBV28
TGTGCCAGCAGCCGGGGACAGGGCCGAGAAAAACTGTTTTTT
CASSRGQGREKLFF
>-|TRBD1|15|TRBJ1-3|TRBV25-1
TGTGCCAGCAGCTACGGGACAGCTTCTGGAAACACCATATATTTT
CASSYGTASGNTIYF
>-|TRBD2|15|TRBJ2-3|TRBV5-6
TGTGCCAGCAGCTTGTGGCTAGCGGTGAGAGATACGCAGTATTTT
CASSLWLAVRDTQYF
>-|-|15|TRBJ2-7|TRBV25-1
TGTGCCAGCAGTGAATGGGCCAAAGGTGACCACGAGCAGTACTTC
CASSEWAKGDHEQYF
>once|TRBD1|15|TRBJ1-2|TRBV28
TGTGCCAGCAGTCGACCCCTGGACAGGACCTATGGCTACACCTTC
CASSRPLDRTYGYTF
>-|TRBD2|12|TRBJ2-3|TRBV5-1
TGCGCCAGCAGCTTGGGGCGGGGGGGCCGGGATTTT
CASSLGRGGRDF
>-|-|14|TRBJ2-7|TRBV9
TGTGCCAGCAGCCCTGGCAGGGGTTGGGACGAGCAGTACTTC
CASSPGRGWDEQYF
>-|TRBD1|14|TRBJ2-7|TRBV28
TGTGCCAGCAGTGGGACAGGGACCTCCTACGAGCAGTACTTC
CASSGTGTSYEQYF
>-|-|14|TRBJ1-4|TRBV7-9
TGTGCCAGCAGCTCGGGGAAACATGTTGGAAAACTGTTTTTT
CASSSGKHVGKLFF
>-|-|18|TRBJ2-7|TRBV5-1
TGCGCCAGCAGCTTGAGTCCTCTCGGGTCAGTTGGGAGTTACGAGCAGTACTTC
CASSLSPLGSVGSYEQYF
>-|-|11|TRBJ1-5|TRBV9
TGTGCCAGCAAGCAGGGACAGCCCCAGCATTTT
CASKQGQPQHF
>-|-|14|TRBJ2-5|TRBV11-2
TGTGCCAGCAGCGCGGTCCGGCTCGGGGAGACCCAGTACTTC
CASSAVRLGETQYF
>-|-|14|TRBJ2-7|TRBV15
TGTGCCACCAGCAGAGACAAGGGAGCCTACGAGCAGTACTTC
CATSRDKGAYEQYF
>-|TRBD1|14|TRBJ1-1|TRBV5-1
TGCGCCAGCAGCGTCGGACAGGGATACACTGAAGCTTTCTTT
CASSVGQGYTEAFF
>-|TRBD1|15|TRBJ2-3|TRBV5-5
TGTGCCAGCAGCCGATCGGACAGGGCCACAGATACGCAGTATTTT
CASSRSDRATDTQYF
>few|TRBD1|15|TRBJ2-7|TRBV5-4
TGTGCCAGCAGCGACCGGGACAGGTCCTCCTACGAGCAGTACTTC
CASSDRDRSSYEQYF
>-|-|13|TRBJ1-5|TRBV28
TGTGCCAGCACAAACTATAAAAGCCAGCCCCAGCATTTT
CASTNYKSQPQHF
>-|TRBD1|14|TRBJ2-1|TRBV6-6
TGTGCCAGCAGTAACAGGGGGGTCGAGGATGAGCAGTTCTTC
CASSNRGVEDEQFF
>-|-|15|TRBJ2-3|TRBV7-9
TGTTCCAGCAGCTTACAGTCATCTAGCACAGATACGCAGTATTTT
CSSSLQSSSTDTQYF
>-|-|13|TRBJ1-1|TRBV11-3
TGTGCCAGCAGGCGAACTAGCGACGCTGAAGCTTTCTTT
CASRRTSDAEAFF
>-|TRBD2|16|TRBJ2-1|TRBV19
TGTGCCAGTCTAGCGGGGGGGCAACGGTCCTACAATGAGCAGTTCTTC
CASLAGGQRSYNEQFF
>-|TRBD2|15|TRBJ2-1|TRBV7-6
TGTGCCAGCAGCCTGACTAGCCACTACTACAATGAGCAGTTCTTC
CASSLTSHYYNEQFF
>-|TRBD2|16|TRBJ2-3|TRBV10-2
TGCGCCAGCAGGAGGGGACTAGCGGGGGGGACAGATACGCAGTATTTT
CASRRGLAGGTDTQYF
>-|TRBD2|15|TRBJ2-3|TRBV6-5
TGTGCCAGCACCCACGGAATAGCGGGGGAAGATACGCAGTATTTT
CASTHGIAGEDTQYF
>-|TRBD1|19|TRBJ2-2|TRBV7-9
TGTGCCAGCAGCTTACTCGCCCCCGGGACAGGCCGAAACGGCGGGGAGCTGTTTTTT
CASSLLAPGTGRNGGELFF
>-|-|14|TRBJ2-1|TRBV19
TGTGCCAGTACCACAGGGGGGGGAAGAGGTGAGCAGTTCTTC
CASTTGGGRGEQFF
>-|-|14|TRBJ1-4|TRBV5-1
TGCGCCAGCAGCGGGGGGGGGAGCGGTGAAAAACTGTTTTTT
CASSGGGSGEKLFF
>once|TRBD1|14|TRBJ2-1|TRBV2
TGTGCCAGCACCGGGACAGGGGGCCTCGGTGAGCAGTTCTTC
CASTGTGGLGEQFF
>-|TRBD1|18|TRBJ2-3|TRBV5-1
TGCGCCAGCAGTGGGGGACAGGGCGGGATTAGGGTTGAAGATACGCAGTATTTT
CASSGGQGGIRVEDTQYF
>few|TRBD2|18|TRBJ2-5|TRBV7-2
TGTGCCAGCAGCTTAGTTAGTACTAGCGGGGGGGCTAAAGAGACCCAGTACTTC
CASSLVSTSGGAKETQYF
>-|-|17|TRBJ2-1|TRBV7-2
TGTGCCAGCAGCTTACGGCGGGGATCGAGCTCCTACAATGAGCAGTTCTTC
CASSLRRGSSSYNEQFF
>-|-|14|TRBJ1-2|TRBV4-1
TGCGCCAGCAGCCACACCTTGACAGGTCACGGCTACACCTTC
CASSHTLTGHGYTF
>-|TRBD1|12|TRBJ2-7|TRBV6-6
TGTGCCAGCAGTTTAACAGGGGGCGAGCAGTACTTC
CASSLTGGEQYF
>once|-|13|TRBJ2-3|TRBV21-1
TGTGCCATAATCAGGGGTCGCGCAGATACGCAGTATTTT
CAIIRGRADTQYF
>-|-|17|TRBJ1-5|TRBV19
TGTGCCAGTAGTATCTATTACATGGGGCCCCGAGAACAGCCCCAGCATTTT
CASSIYYMGPREQPQHF